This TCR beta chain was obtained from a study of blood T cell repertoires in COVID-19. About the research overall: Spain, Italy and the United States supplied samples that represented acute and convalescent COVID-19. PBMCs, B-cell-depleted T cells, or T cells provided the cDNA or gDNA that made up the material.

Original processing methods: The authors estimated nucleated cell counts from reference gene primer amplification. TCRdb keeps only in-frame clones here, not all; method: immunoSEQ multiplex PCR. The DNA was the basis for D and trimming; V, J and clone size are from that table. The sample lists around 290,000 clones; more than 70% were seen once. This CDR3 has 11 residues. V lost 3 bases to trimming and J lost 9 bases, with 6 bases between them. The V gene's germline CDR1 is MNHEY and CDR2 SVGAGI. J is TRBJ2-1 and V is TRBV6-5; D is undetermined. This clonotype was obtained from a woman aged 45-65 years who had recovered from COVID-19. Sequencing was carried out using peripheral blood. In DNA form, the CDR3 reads TGTGCCAGCAGTTATAACGGTGAGCAGTTCTTC. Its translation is CASSYNGEQFF.